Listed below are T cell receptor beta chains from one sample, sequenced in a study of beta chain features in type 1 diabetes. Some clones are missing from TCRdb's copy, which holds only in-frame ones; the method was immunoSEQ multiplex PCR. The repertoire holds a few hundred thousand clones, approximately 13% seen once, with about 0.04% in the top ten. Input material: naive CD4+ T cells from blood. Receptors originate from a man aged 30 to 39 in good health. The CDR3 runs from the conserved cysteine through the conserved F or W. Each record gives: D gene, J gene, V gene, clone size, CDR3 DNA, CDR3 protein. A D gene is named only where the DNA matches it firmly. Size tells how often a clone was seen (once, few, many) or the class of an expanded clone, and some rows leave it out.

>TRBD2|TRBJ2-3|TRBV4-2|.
TGTGCCAGCAGCCAAGAAGCGTTCACTAGCGGTTCGATGGATACGCAGTATTTT
CASSQEAFTSGSMDTQYF
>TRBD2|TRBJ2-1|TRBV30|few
TGTGCCTGGGGCCGAGGGGCGGCGGGGGACAATGAGCAGTTCTTC
CAWGRGAAGDNEQFF
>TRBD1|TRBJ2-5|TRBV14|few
TGTGCCAGCAGCCAATCGGTGGGGACAGCCCAAGAGACCCAGTACTTC
CASSQSVGTAQETQYF
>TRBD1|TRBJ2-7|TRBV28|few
TGTGCCAGCAGCCCCCCAGGGGGCGTTTACGAGCAGTACTTC
CASSPPGGVYEQYF
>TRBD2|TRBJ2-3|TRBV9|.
TGTGCCAGCAGCGTAGCGGGAGGGAAGGCAGATACGCAGTATTTT
CASSVAGGKADTQYF
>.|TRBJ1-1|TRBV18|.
TGTGCCAGCTCACCACCCTTGGGGGGCACTGAAGCTTTCTTT
CASSPPLGGTEAFF
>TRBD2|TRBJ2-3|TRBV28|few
TGTGCCAGCAGTCCCCCGGCAGCGGGAGTCCCAGATACGCAGTATTTT
CASSPPAAGVPDTQYF
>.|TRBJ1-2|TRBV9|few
TGTGCCAGCAGCGCCGGACTTTCTACCTATGGCTACACCTTC
CASSAGLSTYGYTF
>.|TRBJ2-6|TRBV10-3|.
TGTGCCATCAGGGCGGGCTCTGGGGCCAACGTCCTGACTTTC
CAIRAGSGANVLTF
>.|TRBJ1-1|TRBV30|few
TGTGCCTGGAGTGTAGTACAGGCGGGTGAAGCTTTCTTT
CAWSVVQAGEAFF
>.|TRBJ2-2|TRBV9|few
TGTGCCAGCAGCGCATCGACAGTAACCGGGGAGCTGTTTTTT
CASSASTVTGELFF
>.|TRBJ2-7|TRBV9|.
TGTGCCAGCAGCGTAGCTCTAGGTGCCTACGAGCAGTACTTC
CASSVALGAYEQYF
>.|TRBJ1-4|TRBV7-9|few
TGTGCCAGCACCGTGGGACGGGTTAATGAAAAACTGTTTTTT
CASTVGRVNEKLFF
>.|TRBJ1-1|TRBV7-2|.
TGTGCCAGCAGCATACAGGTTGAAGCTTTCTTT
CASSIQVEAFF
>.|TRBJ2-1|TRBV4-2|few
TGTGCCAGCAGCCAGTTGACCTACAATGAGCAGTTCTTC
CASSQLTYNEQFF
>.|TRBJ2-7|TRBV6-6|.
TGTGCCAGCAGATCCACGGGGATCAGGGGTTTCGAGCAGTACTTC
CASRSTGIRGFEQYF
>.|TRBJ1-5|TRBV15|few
TGTGCCACCAGCAAGGGAGCGTTTCAGCCCCAGCATTTT
CATSKGAFQPQHF
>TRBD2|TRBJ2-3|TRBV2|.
TGTGCCAGCAGGGCTGGACTAGCGGGAGAAGATACGCAGTATTTT
CASRAGLAGEDTQYF
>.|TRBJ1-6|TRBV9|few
TGTGCCAGCAGCGCTCTAGGTGATAATTCACCCCTCCACTTT
CASSALGDNSPLHF
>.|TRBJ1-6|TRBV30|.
TGTGCCTGGACTCGCAGCGATAATTCACCCCTCCACTTT
CAWTRSDNSPLHF
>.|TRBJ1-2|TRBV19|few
TGTGCCAGTAGTAATATTCGCGAGGGGTATGGCTACACCTTC
CASSNIREGYGYTF
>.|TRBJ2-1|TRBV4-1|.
TGCGCCAGCAGCGGTCGGAATGAGCAGTTCTTC
CASSGRNEQFF
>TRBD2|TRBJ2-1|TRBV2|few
TGTGCCAGCAGTGGGACTGAGCGGGGGGAGCAGTTCTTC
CASSGTERGEQFF
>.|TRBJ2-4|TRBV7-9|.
TGTGCCAGCAGCTTAGCGTTATCCGGGCTAGCCAAAAACATTCAGTACTTC
CASSLALSGLAKNIQYF
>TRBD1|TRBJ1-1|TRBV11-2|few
TGTGCCAGCAGAGGGATCAGGGGGCGAGGAGAAGCTTTCTTT
CASRGIRGRGEAFF
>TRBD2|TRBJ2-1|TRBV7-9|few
TGTGCCAGCAGCTATGCGAGAGCGGGAGAATTCAATGAGCAGTTCTTC
CASSYARAGEFNEQFF
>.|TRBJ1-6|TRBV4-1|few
TGCGCCAGCAGCCAAGAAACAGGGAATTCACCCCTCCACTTT
CASSQETGNSPLHF
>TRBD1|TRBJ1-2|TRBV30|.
TGTGCCTGGAGCGTCAACCTACAGGGGGCCGGAGGCTACACCTTC
CAWSVNLQGAGGYTF
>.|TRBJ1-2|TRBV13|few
TGTGCCAGCAGCCCCACTGGTCTGACGGGCTACACCTTC
CASSPTGLTGYTF
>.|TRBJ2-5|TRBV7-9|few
TGTGCCAGCAGCTTAAGTGGTGGCAGGGCACGAGAGACCCAGTACTTC
CASSLSGGRARETQYF
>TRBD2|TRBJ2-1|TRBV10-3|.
TGTGCCATCAGTGCAGCGGGACTTGACAATGAGCAGTTCTTC
CAISAAGLDNEQFF
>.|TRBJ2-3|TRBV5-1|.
TGCGCCAGCAGCTTGGAGGGGAGCAGGGCAGATACGCAGTATTTT
CASSLEGSRADTQYF
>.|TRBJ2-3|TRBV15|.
TGTGCCACCGAGGGGTTGCGGACAGATACGCAGTATTTT
CATEGLRTDTQYF
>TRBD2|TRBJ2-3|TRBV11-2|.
TGTGCCAGCAGCTCCATGGCGGGGGTCAGCACAGATACGCAGTATTTT
CASSSMAGVSTDTQYF
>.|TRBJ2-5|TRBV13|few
TGTGCCAGCAGCGGGGCTCCACAAGAGACCCAGTACTTC
CASSGAPQETQYF
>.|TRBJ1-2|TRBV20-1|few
TGCAGTGCCCCCGGGACCTATGGCTACACCTTC
CSAPGTYGYTF
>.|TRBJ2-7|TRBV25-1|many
TGTGCCAGCAGTCCGGAGGCCTACGAGCAGTACTTC
CASSPEAYEQYF
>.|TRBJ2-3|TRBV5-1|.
TGCGCCAGCAGCTTTGGGGGGCTCGGCACAGATACGCAGTATTTT
CASSFGGLGTDTQYF
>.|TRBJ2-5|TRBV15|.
TGTGCCACCAGCAGAGATCGCGGCGCCCAAGAGACCCAGTACTTC
CATSRDRGAQETQYF
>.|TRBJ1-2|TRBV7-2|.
TGTGCCAGCAGCTTAGTGAGGCAGGGTCCTGAGGGCTACACCTTC
CASSLVRQGPEGYTF
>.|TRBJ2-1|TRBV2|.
TGTGCCAGCAGTGAAGAGGGGTATTTGTTCTTC
CASSEEGYLFF